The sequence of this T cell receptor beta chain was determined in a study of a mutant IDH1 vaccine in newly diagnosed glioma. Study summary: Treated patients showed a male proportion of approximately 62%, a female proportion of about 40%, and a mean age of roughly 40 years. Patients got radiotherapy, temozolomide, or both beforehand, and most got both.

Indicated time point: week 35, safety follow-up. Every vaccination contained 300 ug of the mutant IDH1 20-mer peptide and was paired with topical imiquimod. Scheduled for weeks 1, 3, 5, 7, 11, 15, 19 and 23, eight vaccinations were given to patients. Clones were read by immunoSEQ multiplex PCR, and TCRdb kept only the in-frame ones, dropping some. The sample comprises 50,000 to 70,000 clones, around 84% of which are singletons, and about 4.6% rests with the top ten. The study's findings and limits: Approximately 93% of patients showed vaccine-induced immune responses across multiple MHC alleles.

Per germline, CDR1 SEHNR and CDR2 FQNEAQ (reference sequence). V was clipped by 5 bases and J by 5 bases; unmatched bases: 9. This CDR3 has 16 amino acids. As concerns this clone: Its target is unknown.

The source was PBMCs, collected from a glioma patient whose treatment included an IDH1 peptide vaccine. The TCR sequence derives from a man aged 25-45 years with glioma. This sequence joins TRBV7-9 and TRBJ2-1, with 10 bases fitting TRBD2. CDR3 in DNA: TGTGCCAGCAGCCCCCTAGCGGGGGCCTCTCACAATGAGCAGTTCTTC. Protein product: CASSPLAGASHNEQFF.